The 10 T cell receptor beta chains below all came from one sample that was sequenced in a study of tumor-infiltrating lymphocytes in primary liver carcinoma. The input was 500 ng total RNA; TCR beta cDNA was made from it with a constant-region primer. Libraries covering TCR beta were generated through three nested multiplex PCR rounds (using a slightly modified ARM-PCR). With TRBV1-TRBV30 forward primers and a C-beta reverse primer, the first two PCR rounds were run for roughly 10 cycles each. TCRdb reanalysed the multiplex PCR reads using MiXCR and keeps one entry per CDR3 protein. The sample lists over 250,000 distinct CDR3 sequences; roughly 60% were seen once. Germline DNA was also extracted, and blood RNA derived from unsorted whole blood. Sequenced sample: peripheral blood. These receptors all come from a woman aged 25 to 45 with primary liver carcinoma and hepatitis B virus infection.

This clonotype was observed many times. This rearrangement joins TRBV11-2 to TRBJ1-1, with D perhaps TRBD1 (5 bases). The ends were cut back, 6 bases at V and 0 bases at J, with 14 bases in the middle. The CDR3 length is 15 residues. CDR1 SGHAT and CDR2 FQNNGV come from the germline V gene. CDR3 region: CASRLRQPLNTEAFF. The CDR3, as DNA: TGTGCCAGCAGACTAAGACAGCCTTTGAACACTGAAGCTTTCTTT.

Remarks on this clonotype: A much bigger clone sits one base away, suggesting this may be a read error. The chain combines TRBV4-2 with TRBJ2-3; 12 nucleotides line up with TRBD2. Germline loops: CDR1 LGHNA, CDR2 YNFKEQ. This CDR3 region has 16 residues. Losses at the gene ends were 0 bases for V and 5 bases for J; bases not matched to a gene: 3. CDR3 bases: TGTGCCAGCAGCCAAGACGGACTAGCGGGGATAGATACGCAGTATTTT. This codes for CASSQDGLAGIDTQYF.

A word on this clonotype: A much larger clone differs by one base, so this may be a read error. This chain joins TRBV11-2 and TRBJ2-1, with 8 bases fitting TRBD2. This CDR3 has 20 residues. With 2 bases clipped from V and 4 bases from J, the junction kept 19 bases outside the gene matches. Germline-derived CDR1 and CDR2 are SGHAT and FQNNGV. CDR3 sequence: CASSLTKREIGGGFYNEQFF. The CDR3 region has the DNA TGTGCCAGCAGCTTAACTAAGCGGGAGATTGGGGGGGGGTTTTACAATGAGCAGTTCTTC.

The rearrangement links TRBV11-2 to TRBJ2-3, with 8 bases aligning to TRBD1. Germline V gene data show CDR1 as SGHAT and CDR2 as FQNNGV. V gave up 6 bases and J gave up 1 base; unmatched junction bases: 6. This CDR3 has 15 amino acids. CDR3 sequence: CASRDTTGGTDTQYF. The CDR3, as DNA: TGTGCCAGCAGGGATACGACAGGGGGCACAGATACGCAGTATTTT.

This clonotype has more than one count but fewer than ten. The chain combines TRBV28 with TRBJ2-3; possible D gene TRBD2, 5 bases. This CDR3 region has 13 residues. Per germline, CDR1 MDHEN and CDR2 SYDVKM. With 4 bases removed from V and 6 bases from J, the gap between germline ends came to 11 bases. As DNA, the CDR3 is TGTGCCAGCAGTTCGGCGCGGGTGGATACGCAGTATTTT. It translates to CASSSARVDTQYF.

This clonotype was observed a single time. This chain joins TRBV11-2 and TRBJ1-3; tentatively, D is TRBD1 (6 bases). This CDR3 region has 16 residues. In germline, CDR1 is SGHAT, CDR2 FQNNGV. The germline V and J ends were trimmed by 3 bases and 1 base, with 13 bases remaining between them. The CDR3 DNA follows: TGTGCCAGCAGCTTCCGACAGGAGCAATCTGGAAACACCATATATTTT. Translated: CASSFRQEQSGNTIYF.

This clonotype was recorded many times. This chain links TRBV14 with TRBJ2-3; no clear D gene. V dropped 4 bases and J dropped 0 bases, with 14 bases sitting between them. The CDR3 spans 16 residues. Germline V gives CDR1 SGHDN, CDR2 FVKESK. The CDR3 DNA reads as TGTGCCAGCAGCCGTTCCATGGGCCCTAGCACAGATACGCAGTATTTT. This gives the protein CASSRSMGPSTDTQYF.

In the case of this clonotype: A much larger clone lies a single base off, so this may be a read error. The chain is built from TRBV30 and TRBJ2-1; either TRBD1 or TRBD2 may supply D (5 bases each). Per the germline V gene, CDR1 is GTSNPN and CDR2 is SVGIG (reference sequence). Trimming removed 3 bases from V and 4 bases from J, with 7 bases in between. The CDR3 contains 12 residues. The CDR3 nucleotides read TGTGCCTGGAGGAGGGGTTACAATGAGCAGTTCTTC. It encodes CAWRRGYNEQFF.

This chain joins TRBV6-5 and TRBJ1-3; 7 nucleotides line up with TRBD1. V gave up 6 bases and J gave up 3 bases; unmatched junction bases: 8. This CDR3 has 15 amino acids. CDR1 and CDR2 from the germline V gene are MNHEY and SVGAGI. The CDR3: CASSREGALGNTIYF. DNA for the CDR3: TGTGCCAGCAGCAGAGAGGGGGCCCTTGGAAACACCATATATTTT.

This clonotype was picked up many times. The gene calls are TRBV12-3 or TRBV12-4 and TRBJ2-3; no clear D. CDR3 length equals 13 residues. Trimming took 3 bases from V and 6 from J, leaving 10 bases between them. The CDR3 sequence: CASSFVRTDTQYF. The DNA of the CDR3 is TGTGCCAGCAGTTTCGTCAGGACGGATACGCAGTATTTT.